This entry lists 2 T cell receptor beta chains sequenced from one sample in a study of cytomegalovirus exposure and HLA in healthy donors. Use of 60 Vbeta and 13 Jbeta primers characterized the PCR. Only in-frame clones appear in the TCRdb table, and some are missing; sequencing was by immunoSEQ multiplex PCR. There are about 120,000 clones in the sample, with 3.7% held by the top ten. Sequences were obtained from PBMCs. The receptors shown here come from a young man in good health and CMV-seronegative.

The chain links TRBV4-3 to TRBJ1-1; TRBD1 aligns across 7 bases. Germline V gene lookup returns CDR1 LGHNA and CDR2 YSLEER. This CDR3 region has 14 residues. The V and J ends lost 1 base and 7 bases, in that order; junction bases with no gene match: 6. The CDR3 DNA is TGCGCCAGCAGCCAAGTGGACAGGTCGGGTGAAGCTTTCTTT. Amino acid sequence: CASSQVDRSGEAFF.

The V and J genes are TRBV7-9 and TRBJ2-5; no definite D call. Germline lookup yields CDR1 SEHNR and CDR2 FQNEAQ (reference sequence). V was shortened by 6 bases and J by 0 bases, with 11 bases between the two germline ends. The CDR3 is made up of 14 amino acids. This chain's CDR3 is CASRTKEYQETQYF. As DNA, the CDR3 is TGTGCCAGCAGGACCAAGGAGTACCAAGAGACCCAGTACTTC. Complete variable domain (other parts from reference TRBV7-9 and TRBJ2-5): DTGVSQNPRHKITKRGQNVTFRCDPISEHNRLYWYRQTLGQGPEFLTYFQNEAQLEKSRLLSDRFSAERPKGSFSTLEIQRTEQGDSAMYLCASRTKEYQETQYFGPGTRLLVL.